One sample yielded the 5 T cell receptor beta chains listed below, sequenced in a study of graft-versus-host responses after intestinal transplantation. What these receptors recognize is not known. Using immunoSEQ multiplex PCR, the repertoire was profiled, and TCRdb retains in-frame clones only, with some absent. Of 70,000 to 95,000 clones detected, approximately 92% appear once; the ten largest clones hold 1% to 1.4%. Source: unstimulated CD8+ T cells sorted from spleen or lymph node cells, taken before transplant. Receptors originate from a human donor who was the organ donor for an intestinal transplant.

J is TRBJ1-2 and V is TRBV27; TRBD1 is a possible D gene (5 bases). From germline, CDR1 is MNHEY and CDR2 SMNVEV (reference sequence). CDR3 size: 14 residues. The ends were cut back, 6 bases at V and 3 bases at J, with 14 bases in the middle. CDR3 nucleotide sequence: TGTGCCAGCAGCTGGGGGACGGGGGACTATGGCTACACCTTC. This translates into CASSWGTGDYGYTF.

Written as DNA, the CDR3 is TGTGCCAGTAGTCGTCCCCGGGGGGCGTATAGCAATCAGCCCCAGCATTTT. Translated: CASSRPRGAYSNQPQHF. The chain combines TRBV19 with TRBJ1-5; D possibly corresponds to TRBD1 (6 bases). CDR3 length: 17 amino acids. Between the trimmed V and J ends, which lost 5 bases and 0 bases, there was a span of 17 bases. Germline V gene data show CDR1 as LNHDA and CDR2 as SQIVND (reference sequence).

V and J are TRBV9 and TRBJ2-2; D is ambiguous. The CDR3 sequence is 12 residues long. Germline CDR1 is SGDLS and CDR2 is YYNGEE. Trimming took off 1 base at V and 7 bases at J, with 5 bases between the two ends. In nucleotides, the CDR3 is TGTGCCAGCAGCGTAAGCGTCGGGGAGCTGTTTTTT. Residues: CASSVSVGELFF.

The chain carries TRBV5-4 and TRBJ1-1; 7 positions match TRBD1. The CDR3 contains 14 residues. V shed 4 bases, J shed 3 bases, and the junction held 6 bases outside the gene matches. CDR1 is SGHNT and CDR2 is YYREEE in the germline V gene (reference sequence). CDR3: CASSEFTGDTEAFF. CDR3 DNA: TGTGCCAGCAGCGAATTTACAGGGGACACTGAAGCTTTCTTT.

The chain uses TRBV7-9 and TRBJ2-1, with 10 bases identical to TRBD2. The germline gives CDR1 SEHNR, CDR2 FQNEAQ (reference sequence). Germline trimming cut 5 bases from V and 5 bases from J; bases unmatched to any gene: 6. CDR3 length equals 15 residues. CDR3 region: CASSQGAGGNNEQFF. CDR3 nucleotides: TGTGCCAGCAGCCAGGGAGCGGGGGGGAACAATGAGCAGTTCTTC.